Sequencing of this T cell receptor (beta chain) was carried out in a study of Ad26.COV2.S vaccination and SARS-CoV-2 variants. Noted treatment: around 19 received Ad26.COV2.S at low or high dose, single or two shots; 5 received placebo; per-sample allocation not given. It was on day 63 after the first vaccine or placebo injection that samples were taken. An adult donor aged 18-55 years was enrolled in Boston. Generated by immunoSEQ multiplex PCR, the TCRdb table keeps only in-frame clones and is missing some. The table records around 340,000 clones, about 88% of them present only once. Trimming stripped 0 bases from V and 7 bases from J, with 8 bases between. The CDR3 is 12 residues long. Germline V gene lookup returns CDR1 SGHRS and CDR2 YFSETQ.

The receptor's source is a person aged 18-60 years who received the Ad26.COV2.S COVID-19 vaccine or a placebo. Sequencing was performed on peripheral blood, taken in a trial of Ad26.COV2.S vaccine versus placebo. The gene calls are TRBV5-1 and TRBJ2-7; D is uncertain. The CDR3 here is CASSLGLGEQYF. CDR3 sequence (DNA): TGCGCCAGCAGCTTGGGCCTAGGGGAGCAGTACTTC.